The 3 T cell receptor beta chains given below trace back to one sample, sequenced in a study of cytomegalovirus exposure and HLA in healthy donors. The PCR made use of 60 Vbeta and 13 Jbeta primers. TCRdb's table, derived via immunoSEQ multiplex PCR, lists solely in-frame clones and lacks some. The table lists some 150,000 clones, around two thirds of them singletons. The sample was PBMCs. Source of these receptors: a woman between 40 and 55 years old in good health and CMV-seronegative.

This chain joins TRBV6-1 and TRBJ2-5; no clear D gene. The J call is doubtful: the DNA matches TRBJ2-7 better. In germline, CDR1 is MNHNS, CDR2 SASEGT. The CDR3 sequence is 12 residues long. The CDR3 region has the DNA TGTGCCAGCAGTTTTCCATCCTACGAGCAGTACTTC. It yields the protein CASSFPSYEQYF.

The chain has TRBV4-2 and TRBJ2-5, with D possibly being TRBD2 (7 bases). The CDR3 extends over 12 amino acids. CDR1 and CDR2 (germline): LGHNA, YNFKEQ. V was cut by 9 bases and J by 1 base, with 9 bases left in between. The CDR3, as DNA: TGTGCCAGTGGGGGGGCCCAAGAGACCCAGTACTTC. It yields the protein CASGGAQETQYF.

This clone qualifies as medium-sized. The chain employs TRBV6-5 and TRBJ1-1; possible D gene TRBD1, 5 bases. V dropped 2 bases and J dropped 0 bases, with 7 bases sitting between them. CDR1 is MNHEY, CDR2 SVGAGI, per germline. The CDR3 runs 14 residues. CDR3 bases: TGTGCCAGCAGTTACCAGGGCATGAACACTGAAGCTTTCTTT. This sequence encodes CASSYQGMNTEAFF.